The 15 T cell receptor beta chains listed next were all sequenced from one sample in a study of blood T cell repertoires in COVID-19. The assay was immunoSEQ multiplex PCR, and TCRdb's table has in-frame clones only and misses some. The top ten clones hold 3% to 4% of a sample with about 140,000 clones, 84% of them seen once. The sample consisted of PBMCs or T cells enriched from blood (not recorded which). The receptors come from a woman aged 45-60 years with acute COVID-19.

The rearrangement links TRBV4-1 to TRBJ2-3; no clear D gene. The CDR3 length is 14 residues. CDR1 and CDR2 (germline): MGHRA, YSYEKL. The V end lost 1 base, the J end lost 2 bases, and 7 bases lay between the germline ends. The CDR3 protein is CASSQVSSTDTQYF. CDR3 sequence (DNA): TGCGCCAGCAGCCAAGTGAGTTCCACAGATACGCAGTATTTT.

The rearrangement joins TRBV5-1 to TRBJ1-2, with a tentative D call TRBD1 (6 bases). The germline CDR1 and CDR2 sequences are SGHRS and YFSETQ. The CDR3 is 14 residues long. V shed 7 bases and J shed 7 bases, with 20 bases lying between them. As DNA, the CDR3 is TGCGCCAGCGAGCAAGGGGGGGAGAAGGGTGGCTACACCTTC. Translated, it gives CASEQGGEKGGYTF.

This rearrangement joins TRBV19 to TRBJ2-7, with D possibly matching TRBD1 (7 bases). CDR3 size: 15 residues. Looked up from germline, CDR1 is LNHDA and CDR2 is SQIVND (reference sequence). With 6 bases removed from V and 1 base from J, the gap between germline ends came to 16 bases. The CDR3 loop reads CASSVATGRSYEQYF. The CDR3 coding sequence is TGTGCCAGTAGCGTAGCGACAGGGAGGTCCTACGAGCAGTACTTC.

The chain combines TRBV4-1 with TRBJ2-5, with D uncertain. This CDR3 spans 12 amino acids. Deletions cut 1 base from V and 5 bases from J, with 5 bases between. Per germline, CDR1 MGHRA and CDR2 YSYEKL. The CDR3 nucleotides read TGCGCCAGCAGCCAAGTATCCGAGACCCAGTACTTC. Amino acid sequence: CASSQVSETQYF.

This clone is medium-sized. This sequence joins TRBV12-5 and TRBJ2-7; 9 nucleotides line up with TRBD2. The CDR3 runs 13 residues. The trim removed 5 bases at V and 2 bases at J, leaving 1 base unmatched. Germline-derived CDR1 and CDR2 are LGHNT and FRNRAP. CDR3: CASGAGGAYEQYF. As DNA, the CDR3 is TGTGCTAGTGGTGCGGGAGGGGCCTACGAGCAGTACTTC.

The rearrangement joins TRBV12-5 to TRBJ2-2; possible D gene TRBD2, 6 bases. CDR1 and CDR2 from the germline V gene are LGHNT and FRNRAP. There are 15 residues in the CDR3. Deletions cut 2 bases from V and 5 bases from J, with 12 bases between. The CDR3 sequence is CASGLFSGLTGELFF. CDR3 DNA sequence: TGTGCTAGTGGTTTGTTTAGCGGACTAACCGGGGAGCTGTTTTTT.

The chain employs TRBV6-1 and TRBJ1-5, with D possibly TRBD1 on 6 matching bases. The CDR3 sequence is 16 residues long. Germline lookup yields CDR1 MNHNS and CDR2 SASEGT. Trimming removed 2 bases from V and 4 bases from J, with 15 bases in between. The DNA of the CDR3 is TGTGCCAGCAGTGAATTACGGGGGGCGGGGAATCAGCCCCAGCATTTT. This translates into CASSELRGAGNQPQHF.

The chain employs TRBV7-7 and TRBJ2-2; 9 bases are a match to TRBD2. There are 15 residues in the CDR3. J lost 3 bases, V lost 9 bases, and 8 bases had no gene match. Germline V gives CDR1 SSHAT, CDR2 FNYEAQ (reference sequence). Written as DNA, the CDR3 is TGTGCCAGTAGCGGGGGCGTAGGAGACACCGGGGAGCTGTTTTTT. Protein product: CASSGGVGDTGELFF.

The gene calls are TRBV2 and TRBJ1-4, with 10 positions matching TRBD1. V trimming: 5 bases; J trimming: 2 bases; junction bases outside the gene matches: 5. Germline V gives CDR1 SNHLY, CDR2 FYNNEI. The CDR3 totals 16 residues. CDR3 sequence (DNA): TGTGCCAGCAGTACCGGGACAGGGGCCACTAATGAAAAACTGTTTTTT. Its translation is CASSTGTGATNEKLFF.

The genes are TRBV3-1 (or the pseudogene TRBV3-2) and TRBJ2-4, with D hard to call. The CDR3 has 14 amino acids. The germline V gene has CDR1 LGHDT and CDR2 YNNKEL (reference sequence). V gave up 5 bases and J gave up 9 bases, with 17 bases separating them. The CDR3 loop is CASSDPGRVSIQYF. The CDR3 coding sequence is TGTGCCAGCAGCGACCCCGGTCGGGTGAGCATTCAGTACTTC.

V gene TRBV1 combines with J gene TRBJ2-5; TRBD2, the table's D call, lacks a check against the DNA. TRBV1 is a recognized pseudogene. CDR3 length equals 15 residues. The CDR3 protein is CTSSPGSSGSETQYF. The CDR3 nucleotides read TGCACCAGCAGTCCAGGGTCAAGCGGGAGTGAGACCCAGTACTTC.

The V call is TRBV14, the J call TRBJ1-1; TRBD1 matches 8 bases. The CDR3 covers 15 residues. Germline V gene sequence: CDR1 SGHDN, CDR2 FVKESK. Germline trimming cut 4 bases from V and 3 bases from J; bases unmatched to any gene: 7. CDR3 nucleotides: TGTGCCAGCAGCCGCTGGACAGGGTTGGACACTGAAGCTTTCTTT. It codes for CASSRWTGLDTEAFF.

The V and J genes are TRBV27 and TRBJ2-7; perhaps TRBD2 as D (5 bases). Trimming removed 5 bases from V and 4 bases from J, with 21 bases in between. The CDR3 contains 16 residues. The germline V gene has CDR1 MNHEY and CDR2 SMNVEV (reference sequence). The CDR3 coding sequence is TGTGCCAGCAGTCCAGCCGGAGGTCTTAGAGCGTACGAGCAGTACTTC. Amino acids: CASSPAGGLRAYEQYF.

The rearrangement uses TRBV7-2 and TRBJ1-4; a weak D match, TRBD1 (5 bases). The CDR3 has 15 residues. Trimming took off 4 bases at V and 4 bases at J, with 13 bases between the two ends. Germline assignment: CDR1 SGHTA and CDR2 FQGNSA. CDR3 coding DNA: TGTGCCAGCAGCTCGCAGGGAAGCCATAATGAAAAACTGTTTTTT. Its translation is CASSSQGSHNEKLFF. Looking up the rest from reference TRBV7-2 and TRBJ1-4 gives the full variable domain: GAGVSQSPSNKVTEKGKDVELRCDPISGHTALYWYRQSLGQGLEFLIYFQGNSAPDKSGLPSDRFSAERTGGSVSTLTIQRTQQEDSAVYLCASSSQGSHNEKLFFGSGTQLSVL.

The genes are TRBV4-1 and TRBJ1-2; TRBD1 agrees at 10 bases. The CDR3 contains 15 residues. V shed 4 bases, J shed 1 base, and the junction held 3 bases outside the gene matches. Germline V lookup: CDR1 MGHRA, CDR2 YSYEKL. CDR3 DNA sequence: TGCGCCAGCAGCCTGACAGGGGGCAGTAACTATGGCTACACCTTC. Its protein product is CASSLTGGSNYGYTF.